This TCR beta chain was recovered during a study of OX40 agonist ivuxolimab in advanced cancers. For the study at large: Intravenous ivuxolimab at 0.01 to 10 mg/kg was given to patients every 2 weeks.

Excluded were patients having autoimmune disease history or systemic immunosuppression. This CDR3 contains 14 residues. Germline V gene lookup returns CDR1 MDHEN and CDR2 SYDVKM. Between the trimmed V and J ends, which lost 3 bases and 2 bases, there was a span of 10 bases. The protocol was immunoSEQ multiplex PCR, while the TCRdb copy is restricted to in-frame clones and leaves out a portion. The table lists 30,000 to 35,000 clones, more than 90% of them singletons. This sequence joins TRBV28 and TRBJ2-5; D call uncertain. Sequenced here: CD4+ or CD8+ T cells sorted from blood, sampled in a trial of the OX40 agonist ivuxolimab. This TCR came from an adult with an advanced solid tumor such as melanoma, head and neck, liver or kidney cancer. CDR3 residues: CASSFRLGQETQYF. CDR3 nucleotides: TGTGCCAGCAGTTTCCGACTCGGGCAAGAGACCCAGTACTTC. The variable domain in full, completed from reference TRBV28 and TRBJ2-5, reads DVKVTQSSRYLVKRTGEKVFLECVQDMDHENMFWYRQDPGLGLRLIYFSYDVKMKEKGDIPEGYSVSREKKERFSLILESASTNQTSMYLCASSFRLGQETQYFGPGTRLLVL.